Following are 22 T cell receptor beta chains from one sample sequenced in a study of shared clonotypes between healthy human individuals. Data came from immunoSEQ multiplex PCR; TCRdb stores just in-frame clones and leaves some out. The sample has about 670,000 clones; more than 70% are singletons. Material for sequencing was memory CD4+ T cells sorted from blood. The subset denotes: CD45RA-negative fraction. These receptors came from a woman aged 25 to 39 in good health.

With respect to this clone: Distinct nucleotide sequences in the sample also encode this CDR3. CDR3 region: CATSRDLPGSSYNEQFF. CDR3 nucleotides: TGTGCCACCAGCAGAGATCTGCCCGGCAGCTCCTACAATGAGCAGTTCTTC. The chain joins TRBV15 to TRBJ2-1; D is unclear. The CDR3 runs 17 residues. Trimming removed 0 bases from V and 0 bases from J, with 12 bases in between. Germline V gene data show CDR1 as LNHNV and CDR2 as YYDKDF (reference sequence).

The chain couples TRBV6-4 to TRBJ1-1; D possibly corresponds to TRBD1 (5 bases). Trimming took off 2 bases at V and 4 bases at J, with 17 bases between the two ends. CDR1 is MRHNA, CDR2 SNTAGT, per germline. The CDR3 runs 16 residues. The chain's CDR3 is CASSDHYDSASTEAFF. In DNA form, the CDR3 reads TGTGCCAGCAGTGACCATTACGACAGTGCGTCCACTGAAGCTTTCTTT.

This clone was seen a single time. The chain couples TRBV18 to TRBJ2-7; D tentatively reads TRBD1 or TRBD2 (5 bases each). This CDR3 has 14 amino acids. The germline CDR1 and CDR2 sequences are KGHSH and LQKENI. V was pared by 3 bases and J by 4 bases, with 13 bases between. In DNA, the CDR3 is TGTGCCAGCTCACCGGAGGCAGGGAGTTACGAGCAGTACTTC. It codes for CASSPEAGSYEQYF. The variable domain in full, with the rest retrieved from reference TRBV18 and TRBJ2-7, is NAGVMQNPRHLVRRRGQEARLRCSPMKGHSHVYWYRQLPEEGLKFMVYLQKENIIDESGMPKERFSAEFPKEGPSILRIQQVVRGDSAAYFCASSPEAGSYEQYFGPGTRLTVT.

This clone showed up many times. The chain has TRBV19 and TRBJ2-1; 15 positions match TRBD2. CDR3 length: 17 residues. The germline gives CDR1 LNHDA, CDR2 SQIVND (reference sequence). Germline trimming cut 7 bases from V and 0 bases from J; bases unmatched to any gene: 4. In DNA, the CDR3 is TGTGCCAGTAAAGGACTAGCGGGAGGGGACTCCTACAATGAGCAGTTCTTC. Protein sequence: CASKGLAGGDSYNEQFF. The whole variable domain, filled in from reference TRBV19 and TRBJ2-1, reads DGGITQSPKYLFRKEGQNVTLSCEQNLNHDAMYWYRQDPGQGLRLIYYSQIVNDFQKGDIAEGYSVSREKKESFPLTVTSAQKNPTAFYLCASKGLAGGDSYNEQFFGPGTRLTVL.

The rearrangement joins TRBV11-2 to TRBJ1-2; D possibly corresponds to TRBD1 (5 bases). The length of the CDR3 is 13 residues. Germline V gene sequence: CDR1 SGHAT, CDR2 FQNNGV. V was clipped by 6 bases and J by 4 bases, with 12 bases between them. CDR3 DNA sequence: TGTGCCAGCAGGGAGGCAGGGTTCTATGGCTACACCTTC. Protein sequence: CASREAGFYGYTF. Based on the CDR3 plus reference TRBV11-2 and TRBJ1-2, the full variable domain is EAGVAQSPRYKIIEKRQSVAFWCNPISGHATLYWYQQILGQGPKLLIQFQNNGVVDDSQLPKDRFSAERLKGVDSTLKIQPAKLEDSAVYLCASREAGFYGYTFGSGTRLTVV.

V usage is TRBV5-1 and J usage is TRBJ2-5; TRBD1 matches 10 bases. The germline CDR1 and CDR2 sequences are SGHRS and YFSETQ. The CDR3 has 14 amino acids. Trimming took 4 bases from V and 3 from J; bases not matched to a gene: 3. As DNA, the CDR3 is TGCGCCAGCAGCCACGGACAGGGGGAAGAGACCCAGTACTTC. Amino acids: CASSHGQGEETQYF.

The rearrangement links TRBV4-1 to TRBJ1-1; D remains ambiguous. The CDR3 length is 17 residues. Germline loops: CDR1 MGHRA, CDR2 YSYEKL. The germline V and J ends were trimmed by 5 bases and 1 base, with 20 bases remaining between them. Here the CDR3 DNA reads TGCGCCAGCAGCAGCAAGGGCCCCCGGGTAGCGAACACTGAAGCTTTCTTT. Its translation: CASSSKGPRVANTEAFF.

The rearrangement joins TRBV6-6 to TRBJ1-3, with 11 bases fitting TRBD1. Trimming removed 11 bases from V and 6 bases from J; junction bases left unmatched: 15. Germline assignment: CDR1 MNHNY and CDR2 SVGAGI (reference sequence). There are 16 residues in the CDR3. The CDR3 sequence: CASRGTGGSRENTIYF. In DNA form, the CDR3 reads TGTGCCTCCCGAGGGACAGGGGGTTCAAGAGAAAACACCATATATTTT.

The rearrangement uses TRBV9 and TRBJ1-2, with 7 bases aligning to TRBD1. Germline V lookup: CDR1 SGDLS, CDR2 YYNGEE. The CDR3 extends over 15 amino acids. Unmatched junction bases numbered 7, after V lost 0 bases and J lost 5 bases. The CDR3 DNA follows: TGTGCCAGCAGCGTAGGGGGAGAGACAGGGTATGGCTACACCTTC. It codes for CASSVGGETGYGYTF.

The gene calls are TRBV6-4 and TRBJ2-3; D is uncertain. This CDR3 region has 14 residues. Trimming removed 2 bases from V and 6 bases from J, with 12 bases in between. Germline-derived CDR1 and CDR2 are MRHNA and SNTAGT. The CDR3 region is CASSDRVEGDTQYF. The CDR3 DNA reads as TGTGCCAGCAGTGACCGGGTCGAAGGGGATACGCAGTATTTT.

This clone came up once. The J gene is TRBJ2-1, the V gene TRBV12-5, with a weak D call TRBD1 (5 bases). Trimming shortened V by 0 bases and J by 0 bases, and 15 bases separated the two germline ends. This CDR3 region has 18 residues. CDR1 is LGHNT, CDR2 FRNRAP, per germline. The CDR3 reads CASGLVLWGDSSYNEQFF. The CDR3 nucleotides read TGTGCTAGTGGTTTGGTCCTTTGGGGCGATAGCTCCTACAATGAGCAGTTCTTC.

This clone was seen repeatedly, ten times or more. The CDR3 spells CASSPRDSGTQYF. In nucleotides, the CDR3 is TGTGCCAGCAGCCCGCGGGACAGCGGGACCCAGTACTTC. V usage is TRBV7-2 and J usage is TRBJ2-5; perhaps TRBD1 as D (7 bases). The CDR3 covers 13 residues. Trimming took off 5 bases at V and 7 bases at J, with 14 bases between the two ends. Germline V gene sequence: CDR1 SGHTA, CDR2 FQGNSA.

As to this clone: At one end, the junction sequence differs from germline, possibly due to a read error. The V and J genes are TRBV6-6 and TRBJ1-2; D possibly corresponds to TRBD1 (6 bases). Germline CDR1 MNHNY, CDR2 SVGAGI (reference sequence). This CDR3 has 14 amino acids. CDR3 sequence (DNA): TGTGCCAGCAGTTATTATCGGGACACCAATAGGGCGTCCTTC. Protein product: CASSYYRDTNRASF.

J is TRBJ2-7 and V is TRBV11-1; 7 positions match TRBD2. With V trimmed by 4 bases and J by 6 bases, 6 bases remained unmatched. From germline, CDR1 is SGHAT and CDR2 FQDESV (reference sequence). The CDR3 runs 13 residues. In nucleotides, the CDR3 is TGTGCCAGCAGCTCGCAGCGGGACGTCGAGCAGTACTTC. It encodes CASSSQRDVEQYF.

The chain combines TRBV27 with TRBJ1-1, with 12 bases fitting TRBD1. The CDR3 loop spans 14 amino acids. Germline V gene data show CDR1 as MNHEY and CDR2 as SMNVEV (reference sequence). V lost 6 bases to trimming and J lost 11 bases; unmatched junction nucleotides: 10. CDR3 sequence (DNA): TGTGCCAGCAGGGTTCCGGGACAGGGGGCGCGGGCTTTCTTT. Translation gives CASRVPGQGARAFF.

The genes are TRBV7-2 and TRBJ2-3; perhaps D is TRBD1 or TRBD2 (5 bases each). The length of the CDR3 is 17 residues. The germline CDR1 and CDR2 sequences are SGHTA and FQGNSA. Between the trimmed V and J ends, which lost 1 base and 4 bases, there was a span of 18 bases. As DNA, the CDR3 is TGTGCCAGCAGCTTAGTTTTTGGACTCGCAGGGCCAGATACGCAGTATTTT. Translated: CASSLVFGLAGPDTQYF.

J is TRBJ1-2 and V is TRBV6-1; 9 nucleotides match TRBD1. The germline V gene has CDR1 MNHNS and CDR2 SASEGT. J gave up 8 bases and V 4 bases, and 8 bases lay outside the gene matches. The CDR3 has 14 residues. This chain's CDR3 is CASSGPGQGKGYTF. CDR3 nucleotide sequence: TGTGCCAGCAGTGGACCGGGACAGGGCAAAGGCTACACCTTC.

The chain uses TRBV28 and TRBJ2-5, with 8 nucleotides matching TRBD2. Trimming at V came to 3 bases and at J to 0 bases, leaving 6 bases not matched to a gene. From germline, CDR1 is MDHEN and CDR2 SYDVKM. The CDR3 contains 16 residues. CDR3 coding DNA: TGTGCCAGCAGTTTGGGGGGCGGGAGGTACCAAGAGACCCAGTACTTC. Its translation: CASSLGGGRYQETQYF.

As regards this clone: The same CDR3 arises from other DNA sequences in this sample as well. The V gene is TRBV5-1, the J gene TRBJ2-3; 12 nucleotides line up with TRBD2. The germline gives CDR1 SGHRS, CDR2 YFSETQ. The CDR3 has 16 residues. V shed 0 bases, J shed 5 bases, and the junction held 4 bases outside the gene matches. CDR3 in DNA: TGCGCCAGCAGCTTGGCGACTAGCGGGAGTGGAGATACGCAGTATTTT. Translation: CASSLATSGSGDTQYF.

This clone was detected once. The chain employs TRBV5-6 and TRBJ2-7; D gene uncertain. CDR3 length: 11 amino acids. Trimming took off 1 base at V and 4 bases at J, with 3 bases between the two ends. The germline V gene has CDR1 SGHDT and CDR2 YYEEEE. The CDR3 region has the DNA TGTGCCAGCAGCTTGTTTTACGAGCAGTACTTC. It codes for CASSLFYEQYF.

The chain employs TRBV18 and TRBJ2-6; no clear D gene. Germline V gene lookup returns CDR1 KGHSH and CDR2 LQKENI. The CDR3 runs 16 residues. Deletions cut 4 bases from V and 1 base from J, with 11 bases between. DNA for the CDR3: TGTGCCAGCTCACAGGCAATGGGTTCTGGGGCCAACGTCCTGACTTTC. Protein: CASSQAMGSGANVLTF.

This clone has a handful of counts. This CDR3 is CASSLMGAGHQETQYF. In nucleotides, the CDR3 is TGTGCCAGCAGCTTAATGGGGGCGGGGCACCAAGAGACCCAGTACTTC. The rearrangement uses TRBV7-2 and TRBJ2-5; D assignment may be TRBD1 or TRBD2 (6 bases each). The CDR3 sequence is 16 residues long. Trimming left V 2 bases short and J 0 bases short, with 13 bases between. Germline V gene sequence: CDR1 SGHTA, CDR2 FQGNSA.